This TCR beta chain was recovered during a study of blood T cell repertoires in COVID-19. This clone turned up a few times. Generated by immunoSEQ multiplex PCR, the TCRdb table keeps only in-frame clones and is missing some. Of approximately 80,000 clones in the sample, 81% were seen once. This CDR3 has 13 amino acids. With 1 base removed from V and 3 bases from J, the gap between germline ends came to 6 bases. In germline, CDR1 is SGHAT, CDR2 FQNNGV. This rearrangement joins TRBV11-2 to TRBJ1-2; D is ambiguous. The origin of this receptor is an older man with acute or convalescent COVID-19. The material sequenced was peripheral blood. The CDR3 DNA reads as TGTGCCAGCAGCTTAGCACAGCACTATGGCTACACCTTC. Translation gives CASSLAQHYGYTF.